This T cell receptor beta chain was found in a study of blood T cell repertoires in COVID-19. Looking at the study overall: Some COVID-19 samples were acute and others convalescent; all came from the United States, Italy and Spain.

As handled by the study authors: Amplification with reference gene primers provided the estimates of nucleated cell counts. Sequencing used immunoSEQ multiplex PCR; TCRdb keeps in-frame clones, though not all of them. The V and J calls and clone size were taken over from that table, and D and trimming were inferred from the DNA. This sample has about 250,000 clones, with almost 85% found just once. Germline V CDR1 and CDR2: SGHRS, YFSETQ. The CDR3 has 16 residues. Trimming removed 1 base from V and 2 bases from J; junction bases left unmatched: 5. Seattle cases were enrolled at active infection and followed longitudinally.

Sample: peripheral blood. The chain recombines TRBV5-1 with TRBJ2-4; 8 nucleotides line up with TRBD2. The TCR was taken from a middle-aged man with COVID-19, enrolled during active disease. The CDR3 nucleotides are TGCGCCAGCAGCTTGATTAGCGGGGTAACCAAAAACATTCAGTACTTC. Protein sequence: CASSLISGVTKNIQYF.